This TCR beta chain appears in the sequencing data of a study of CD8 T cells in Susac syndrome. RNA in amounts of roughly 0.45 to 1 ug was reverse transcribed with random hexamers. TCRdb itself ran the immunoSEQ multiplex PCR reads through MiXCR, one entry per CDR3 protein. The profile covers about 110,000 distinct CDR3 sequences, with around 97% appearing a single time and roughly 0.096% taken by the ten largest. V lost 6 bases, J lost 7 bases, and 10 bases lay in between. This CDR3 region has 13 residues. CDR1 is SNHLY, CDR2 FYNNEI, per germline. Source material: CD4+ T cells from PBMCs. The chain joins TRBV2 to TRBJ1-6; D is unclear. The sequence derives from a human donor in good health. In DNA form, the CDR3 reads TGTGCCAGCAGCCCAAGGCCGAATTCACCCCTCCACTTT. It translates to CASSPRPNSPLHF.